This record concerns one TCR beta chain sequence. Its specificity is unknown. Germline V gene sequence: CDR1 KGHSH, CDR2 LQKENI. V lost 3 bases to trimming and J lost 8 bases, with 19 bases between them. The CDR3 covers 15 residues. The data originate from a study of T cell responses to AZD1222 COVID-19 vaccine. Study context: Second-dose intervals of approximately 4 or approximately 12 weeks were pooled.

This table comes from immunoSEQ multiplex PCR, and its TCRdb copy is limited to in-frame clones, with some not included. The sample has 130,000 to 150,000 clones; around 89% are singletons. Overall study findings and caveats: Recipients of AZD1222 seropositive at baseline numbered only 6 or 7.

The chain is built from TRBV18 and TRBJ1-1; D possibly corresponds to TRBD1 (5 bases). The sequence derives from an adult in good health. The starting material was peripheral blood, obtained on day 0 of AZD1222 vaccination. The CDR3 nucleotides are TGTGCCAGCTCACCCGGCGGACGGTTGGGGGAGGAAGCTTTCTTT. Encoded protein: CASSPGGRLGEEAFF.